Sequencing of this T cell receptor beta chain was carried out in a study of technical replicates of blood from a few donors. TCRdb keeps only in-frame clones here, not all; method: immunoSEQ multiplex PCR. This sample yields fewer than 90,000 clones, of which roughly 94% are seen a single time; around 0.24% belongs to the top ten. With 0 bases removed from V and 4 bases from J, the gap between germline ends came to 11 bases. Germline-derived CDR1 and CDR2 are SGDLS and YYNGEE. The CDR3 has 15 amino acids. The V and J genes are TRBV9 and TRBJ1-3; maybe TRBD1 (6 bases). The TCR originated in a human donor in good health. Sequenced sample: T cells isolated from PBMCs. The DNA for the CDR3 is TGTGCCAGCAGCGTAGAGGGGGTTGGAGGAAACACCATATATTTT. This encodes CASSVEGVGGNTIYF.